The 11 T cell receptor beta chains below come from one sample, sequenced in a study of blood T cell repertoires in COVID-19. Measured with immunoSEQ multiplex PCR; TCRdb has only the in-frame clones, and not every one. The table includes under 150,000 clones, about 91% detected once. Material: peripheral blood. Source of these receptors: a human donor in a cohort sampled during active COVID-19.

The chain recombines TRBV19 with TRBJ2-1, with D tentatively TRBD1 (5 bases). V lost 4 bases to trimming and J lost 1 base, with 11 bases between them. The germline V gene encodes CDR1 LNHDA and CDR2 SQIVND (reference sequence). This CDR3 is 15 amino acids long. The CDR3: CASSTLTGSYNEQFF. The CDR3 DNA sequence: TGTGCCAGTAGTACCCTTACAGGTTCCTACAATGAGCAGTTCTTC.

The table lists this clone with a count of one. This chain links TRBV7-9 with TRBJ1-1; D may be TRBD1 (6 bases). V was cut by 5 bases and J by 1 base, with 17 bases left in between. Germline V gene sequence: CDR1 SEHNR, CDR2 FQNEAQ (reference sequence). CDR3 length: 16 residues. CDR3 bases: TGTGCCAGCAGCCTGTTTAGGACAGTTAAGAACACTGAAGCTTTCTTT. Amino acids: CASSLFRTVKNTEAFF.

The chain combines TRBV4-2 with TRBJ1-1; TRBD1 is a possible D gene (6 bases). V shed 2 bases and J shed 7 bases, with 8 bases lying between them. CDR3 length equals 12 residues. The germline V gene encodes CDR1 LGHNA and CDR2 YNFKEQ. CDR3 in amino acids: CASSQSRGEAFF. In DNA, the CDR3 is TGTGCCAGCAGCCAATCCAGGGGTGAAGCTTTCTTT.

The J gene is TRBJ1-4, the V gene TRBV19; 7 bases align to TRBD1. The junction had 8 bases not matched to a gene; V was cut back by 3 bases and J by 4 bases. This CDR3 has 16 residues. Germline CDR1 reads LNHDA; CDR2 reads SQIVND (reference sequence). CDR3 in DNA: TGTGCCAGTAGTATTCAAGTGGGACAGTTTAATGAAAAACTGTTTTTT. This encodes CASSIQVGQFNEKLFF.

The CDR3 is CASSYVQGMETQYF. CDR3 in DNA: TGTGCCAGCAGTTACGTCCAGGGGATGGAGACCCAGTACTTC. The chain couples TRBV6-6 to TRBJ2-5; a possible D gene is TRBD1 (6 bases). This CDR3 is 14 amino acids long. Germline V lookup: CDR1 MNHNY, CDR2 SVGAGI (reference sequence). Between the trimmed V and J ends, which lost 2 bases and 5 bases, there was a span of 12 bases.

Written as DNA, the CDR3 is TGTGCCAGCAGCGAGGGGACTAACGCAGGGGAGACCCAGTACTTC. Translation: CASSEGTNAGETQYF. The chain links TRBV9 to TRBJ2-5, with 7 bases that match TRBD2. V shed 3 bases and J 5 bases; nucleotides not matched to a gene: 10. CDR3 length equals 15 residues. Germline lookup yields CDR1 SGDLS and CDR2 YYNGEE.

This chain joins TRBV7-2 and TRBJ1-1, with TRBD1 as a possible D gene (5 bases). V was clipped by 3 bases and J by 2 bases, with 10 bases between them. Germline V gene sequence: CDR1 SGHTA, CDR2 FQGNSA. CDR3 length: 14 amino acids. The DNA for the CDR3 is TGTGCCAGCAGCTTGACAGATTTAAACACTGAAGCTTTCTTT. Its translation: CASSLTDLNTEAFF. Complete variable domain (other parts from reference TRBV7-2 and TRBJ1-1): GAGVSQSPSNKVTEKGKDVELRCDPISGHTALYWYRQSLGQGLEFLIYFQGNSAPDKSGLPSDRFSAERTGGSVSTLTIQRTQQEDSAVYLCASSLTDLNTEAFFGQGTRLTVV.

The genes are TRBV2 and TRBJ2-4, with TRBD2 matching 16 bases. With 6 bases clipped from V and 1 base from J, the junction kept 6 bases outside the gene matches. There are 18 residues in the CDR3. Germline V gives CDR1 SNHLY, CDR2 FYNNEI. CDR3 region: CASSGTSGGAVAKNIQYF. DNA of the CDR3: TGTGCCAGCAGCGGGACTAGCGGGGGGGCAGTGGCCAAAAACATTCAGTACTTC.

V gene TRBV2 combines with J gene TRBJ2-7; 7 bases map to TRBD1. This CDR3 spans 15 amino acids. Germline CDR1 SNHLY, CDR2 FYNNEI. V was pared by 2 bases and J by 0 bases, with 4 bases of the junction left unmatched. This chain's CDR3 is CASSELDRSSYEQYF. Written as DNA, the CDR3 is TGTGCCAGCAGTGAATTGGACAGGAGCTCCTACGAGCAGTACTTC.

The chain links TRBV6-5 to TRBJ2-7; TRBD1 matches 7 bases. Trimming removed 6 bases from V and 1 base from J; junction bases left unmatched: 6. The V gene's germline CDR1 is MNHEY and CDR2 SVGAGI. CDR3 length equals 14 residues. CDR3 coding DNA: TGTGCCAGCAGGTCACAGGGGTTGTCCTACGAGCAGTACTTC. Translated, it gives CASRSQGLSYEQYF.

This clone came up once. J is TRBJ2-7 and V is TRBV11-3; 13 bases match TRBD2. With 5 bases clipped from V and 4 bases from J, the junction kept 8 bases outside the gene matches. The CDR3 is 16 amino acids. The germline V gene encodes CDR1 SGHNT and CDR2 YENEEA. CDR3 loop: CASSPGTSGATYEQYF. As DNA, the CDR3 is TGTGCCAGCAGCCCTGGGACTAGCGGGGCCACATACGAGCAGTACTTC. Full variable domain (rest looked up from reference TRBV11-3 and TRBJ2-7): EAGVVQSPRYKIIEKKQPVAFWCNPISGHNTLYWYLQNLGQGPELLIRYENEEAVDDSQLPKDRFSAERLKGVDSTLKIQPAELGDSAVYLCASSPGTSGATYEQYFGPGTRLTVT.